This T cell receptor (beta chain) originates from a study of PD-1 blockade in classical Hodgkin lymphoma. Study-wide context: Intravenous infusions of nivolumab 3 mg/kg reached patients every 2 weeks. Whole-study results and caveats: Newly diagnosed patients had diversity similar to the baseline diversity of complete responders.

CDR3 size: 15 residues. The V gene lost 4 bases and the J gene lost 3 bases, with 13 bases spanning the gap. The V gene's germline CDR1 is MNHEY and CDR2 SVGAGI. Data came from immunoSEQ multiplex PCR; TCRdb stores just in-frame clones and leaves some out. The data contain some 65,000 clones, over 55% of them singletons. Comments on this clone: Its cognate antigen is unknown.

In every patient, relapse followed autologous stem cell transplantation, while exposure to brentuximab vedotin differed. Patients reached a best response of complete response, partial response or progressive disease. The source material was peripheral blood mononuclear cells (PBMCs), sampled before the second cycle of nivolumab. The clonotype was recovered from a human donor with classical Hodgkin lymphoma. This chain links TRBV6-5 with TRBJ1-5; a weak D match, TRBD1 (5 bases). The CDR3 DNA reads TGTGCCAGCAGTTTAAGACAGTTCGACAATCAGCCCCAGCATTTT. This sequence encodes CASSLRQFDNQPQHF.